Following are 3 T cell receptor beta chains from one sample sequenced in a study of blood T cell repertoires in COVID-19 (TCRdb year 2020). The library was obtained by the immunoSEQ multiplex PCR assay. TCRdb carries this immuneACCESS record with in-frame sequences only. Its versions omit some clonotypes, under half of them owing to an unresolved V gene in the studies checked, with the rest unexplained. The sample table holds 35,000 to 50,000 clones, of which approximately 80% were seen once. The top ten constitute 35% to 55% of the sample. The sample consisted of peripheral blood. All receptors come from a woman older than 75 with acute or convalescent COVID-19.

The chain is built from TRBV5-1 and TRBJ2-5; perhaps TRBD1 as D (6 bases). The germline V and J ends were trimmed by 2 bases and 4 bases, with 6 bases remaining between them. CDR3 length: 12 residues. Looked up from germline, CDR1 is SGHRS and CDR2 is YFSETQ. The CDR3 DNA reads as TGCGCCAGCAGCTTACAGGGAGAGACCCAGTACTTC. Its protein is CASSLQGETQYF.

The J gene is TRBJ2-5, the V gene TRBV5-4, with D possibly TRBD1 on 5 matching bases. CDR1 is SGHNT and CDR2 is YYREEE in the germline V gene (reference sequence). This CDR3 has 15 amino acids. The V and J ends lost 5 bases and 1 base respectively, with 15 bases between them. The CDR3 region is CASSLFSGLQETQYF. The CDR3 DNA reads TGTGCCAGCAGTCTTTTCTCAGGGCTCCAAGAGACCCAGTACTTC.

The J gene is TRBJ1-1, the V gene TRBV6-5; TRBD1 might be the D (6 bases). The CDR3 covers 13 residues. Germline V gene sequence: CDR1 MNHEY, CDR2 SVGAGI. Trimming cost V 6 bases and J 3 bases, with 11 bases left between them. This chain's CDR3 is CASRRGQYTEAFF. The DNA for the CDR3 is TGTGCCAGCAGACGTGGACAGTACACTGAAGCTTTCTTT.